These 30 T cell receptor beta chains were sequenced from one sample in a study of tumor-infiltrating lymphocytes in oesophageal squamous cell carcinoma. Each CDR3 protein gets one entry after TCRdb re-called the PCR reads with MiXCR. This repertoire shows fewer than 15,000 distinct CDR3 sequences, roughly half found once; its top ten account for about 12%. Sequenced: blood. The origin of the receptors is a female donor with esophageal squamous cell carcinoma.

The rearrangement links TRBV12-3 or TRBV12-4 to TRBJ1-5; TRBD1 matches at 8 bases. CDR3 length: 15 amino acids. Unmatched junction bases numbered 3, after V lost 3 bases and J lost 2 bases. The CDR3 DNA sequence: TGTGCCAGCAGTTTTGGACAGGGCCGCAATCAGCCCCAGCATTTT. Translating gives CASSFGQGRNQPQHF.

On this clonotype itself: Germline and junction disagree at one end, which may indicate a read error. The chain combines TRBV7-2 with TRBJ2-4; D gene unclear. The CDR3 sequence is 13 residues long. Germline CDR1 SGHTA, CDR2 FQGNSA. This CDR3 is CASQERYNSPLHF. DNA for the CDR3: TGTGCCAGCCAAGAACGGTATAATTCACCCCTCCACTTC.

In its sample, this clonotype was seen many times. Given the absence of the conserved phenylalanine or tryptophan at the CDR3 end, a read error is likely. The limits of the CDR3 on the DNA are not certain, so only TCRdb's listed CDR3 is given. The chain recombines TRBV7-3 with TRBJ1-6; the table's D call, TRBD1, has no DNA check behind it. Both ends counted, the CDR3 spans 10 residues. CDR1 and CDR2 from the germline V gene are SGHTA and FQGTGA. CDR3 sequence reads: CASSPGGGRS.

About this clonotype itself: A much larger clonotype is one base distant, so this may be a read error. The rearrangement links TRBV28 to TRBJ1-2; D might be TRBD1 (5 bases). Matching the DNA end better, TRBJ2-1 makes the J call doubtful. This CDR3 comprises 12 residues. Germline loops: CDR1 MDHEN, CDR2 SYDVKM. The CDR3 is CASSPGWGEQFF. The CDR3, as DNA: TGTGCCAGCAGTCCCGGGTGGGGCGAGCAGTTCTTC.

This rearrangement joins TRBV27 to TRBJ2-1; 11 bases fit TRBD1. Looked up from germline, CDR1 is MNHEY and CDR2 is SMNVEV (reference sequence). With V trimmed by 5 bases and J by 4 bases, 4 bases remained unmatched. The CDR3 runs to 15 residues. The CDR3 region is CASSRGTGGYNEQFF. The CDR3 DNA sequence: TGTGCCAGCAGTAGAGGGACAGGGGGGTACAATGAGCAGTTCTTC.

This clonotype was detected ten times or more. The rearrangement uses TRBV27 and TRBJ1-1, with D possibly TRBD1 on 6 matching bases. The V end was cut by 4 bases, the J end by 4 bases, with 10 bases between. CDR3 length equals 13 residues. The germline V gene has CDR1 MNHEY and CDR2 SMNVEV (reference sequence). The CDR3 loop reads CASSYRVTTEAFF. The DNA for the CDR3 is TGTGCCAGCAGTTACAGGGTTACCACTGAAGCTTTCTTT.

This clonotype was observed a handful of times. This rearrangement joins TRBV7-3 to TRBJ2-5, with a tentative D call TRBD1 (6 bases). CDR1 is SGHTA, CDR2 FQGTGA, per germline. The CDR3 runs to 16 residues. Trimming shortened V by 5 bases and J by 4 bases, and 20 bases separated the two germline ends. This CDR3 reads CASSRVGANPRETQYF. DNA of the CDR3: TGTGCCAGCAGCCGGGTGGGGGCCAACCCCCGAGAGACCCAGTACTTC.

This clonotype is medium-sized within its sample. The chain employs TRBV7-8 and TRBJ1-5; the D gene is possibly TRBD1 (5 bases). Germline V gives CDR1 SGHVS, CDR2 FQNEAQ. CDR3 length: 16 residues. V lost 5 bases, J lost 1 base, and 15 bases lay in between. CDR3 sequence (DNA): TGTGCCAGCAGCCTTAATACGGGGGTCAGCAATCAGCCCCAGCATTTT. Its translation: CASSLNTGVSNQPQHF.

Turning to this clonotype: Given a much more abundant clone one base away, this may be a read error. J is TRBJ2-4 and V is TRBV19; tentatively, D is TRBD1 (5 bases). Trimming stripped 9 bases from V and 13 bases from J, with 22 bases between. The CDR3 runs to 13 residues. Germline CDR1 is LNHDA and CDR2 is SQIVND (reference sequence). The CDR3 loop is CASAITGYNEQYF. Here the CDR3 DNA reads TGTGCCAGCGCCATCACAGGTTACAATGAGCAGTACTTC.

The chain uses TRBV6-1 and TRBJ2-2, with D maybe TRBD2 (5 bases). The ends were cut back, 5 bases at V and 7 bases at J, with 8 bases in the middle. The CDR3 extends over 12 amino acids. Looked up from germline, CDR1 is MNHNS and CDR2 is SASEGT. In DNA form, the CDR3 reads TGTGCCAGCAGTCGGACTTTCGGGGAGCTGTTTTTT. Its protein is CASSRTFGELFF.

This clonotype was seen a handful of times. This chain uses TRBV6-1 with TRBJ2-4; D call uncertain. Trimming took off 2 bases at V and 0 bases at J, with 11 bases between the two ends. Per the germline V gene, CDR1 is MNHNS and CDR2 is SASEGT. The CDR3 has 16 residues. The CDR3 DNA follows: TGTGCCAGCAGTGAACAGAATGGTCTAGCCAAAAACATTCAGTACTTC. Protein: CASSEQNGLAKNIQYF.

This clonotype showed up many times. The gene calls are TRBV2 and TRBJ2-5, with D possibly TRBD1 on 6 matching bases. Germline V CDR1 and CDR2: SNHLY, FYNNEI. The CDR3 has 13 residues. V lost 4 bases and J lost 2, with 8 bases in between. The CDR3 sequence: CASSAGQQETQYF. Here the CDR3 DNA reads TGTGCCAGCAGTGCAGGACAGCAAGAGACCCAGTACTTC.

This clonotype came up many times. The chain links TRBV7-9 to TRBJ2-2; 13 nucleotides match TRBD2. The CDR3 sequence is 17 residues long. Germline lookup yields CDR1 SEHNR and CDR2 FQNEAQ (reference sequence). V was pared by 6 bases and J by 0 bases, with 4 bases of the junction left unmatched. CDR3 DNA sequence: TGTGCCAGCAGACCTACTAGCGGGGGGGCGAACACCGGGGAGCTGTTTTTT. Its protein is CASRPTSGGANTGELFF.

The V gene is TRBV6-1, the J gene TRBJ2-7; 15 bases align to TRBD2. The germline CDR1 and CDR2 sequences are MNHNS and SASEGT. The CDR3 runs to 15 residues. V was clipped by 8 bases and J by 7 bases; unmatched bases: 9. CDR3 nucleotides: TGTGCCAGCCACATCGGGACTAGCGGGGGGAATGAGCAGTACTTC. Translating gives CASHIGTSGGNEQYF.

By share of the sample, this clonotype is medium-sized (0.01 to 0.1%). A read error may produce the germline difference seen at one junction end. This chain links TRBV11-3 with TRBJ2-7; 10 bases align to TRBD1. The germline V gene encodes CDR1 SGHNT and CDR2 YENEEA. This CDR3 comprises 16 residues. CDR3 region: CASSLDGTGVGSPLHF. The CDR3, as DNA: TGTGCCAGCAGCTTAGACGGGACAGGGGTTGGGTCACCCCTCCACTTC.

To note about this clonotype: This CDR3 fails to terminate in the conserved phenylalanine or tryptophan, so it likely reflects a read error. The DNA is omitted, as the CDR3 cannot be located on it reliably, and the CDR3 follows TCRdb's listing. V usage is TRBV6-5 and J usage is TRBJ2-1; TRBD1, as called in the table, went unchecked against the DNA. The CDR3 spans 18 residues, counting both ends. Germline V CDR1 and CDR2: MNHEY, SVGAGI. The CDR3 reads CASSYSDQGLTRGYTFGS.

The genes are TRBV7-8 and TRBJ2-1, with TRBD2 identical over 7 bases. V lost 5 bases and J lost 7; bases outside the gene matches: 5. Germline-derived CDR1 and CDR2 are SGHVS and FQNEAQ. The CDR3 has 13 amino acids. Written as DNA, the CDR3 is TGTGCCAGCAGCGTCCGACTAGCTAATGAGCAGTTCTTC. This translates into CASSVRLANEQFF.

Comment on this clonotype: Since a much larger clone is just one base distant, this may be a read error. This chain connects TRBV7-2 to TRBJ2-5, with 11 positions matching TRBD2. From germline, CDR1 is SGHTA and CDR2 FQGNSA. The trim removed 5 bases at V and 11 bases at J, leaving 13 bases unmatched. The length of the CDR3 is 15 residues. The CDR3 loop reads CASSTRTSGYNEQYF. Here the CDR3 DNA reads TGTGCCAGCAGCACCCGGACTAGCGGGTACAATGAGCAGTACTTC.

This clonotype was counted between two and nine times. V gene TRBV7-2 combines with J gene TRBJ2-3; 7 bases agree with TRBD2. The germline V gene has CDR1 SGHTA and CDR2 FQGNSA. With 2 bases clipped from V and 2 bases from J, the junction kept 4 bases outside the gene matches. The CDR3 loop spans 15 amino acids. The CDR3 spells CASSLSSGYTDTQYF. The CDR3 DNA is TGTGCCAGCAGCTTAAGTAGCGGGTACACAGATACGCAGTATTTT.

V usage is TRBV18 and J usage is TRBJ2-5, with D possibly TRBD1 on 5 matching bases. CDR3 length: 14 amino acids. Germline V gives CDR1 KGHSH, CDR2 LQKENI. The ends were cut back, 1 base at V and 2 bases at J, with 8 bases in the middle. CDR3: CASSPRTGQETQYF. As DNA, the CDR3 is TGTGCCAGCTCACCACGAACAGGACAAGAGACCCAGTACTTC.

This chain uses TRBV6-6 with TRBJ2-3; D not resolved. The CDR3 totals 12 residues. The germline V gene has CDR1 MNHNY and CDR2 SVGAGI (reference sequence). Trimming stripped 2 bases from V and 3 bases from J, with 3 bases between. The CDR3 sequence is CASSYATDTQYF. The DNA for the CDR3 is TGTGCCAGCAGTTACGCGACAGATACGCAGTATTTT.

CDR3 amino acids: CASSGPGLAAYNEQFF. The CDR3 DNA is TGTGCCAGCAGTGGTCCCGGACTAGCAGCCTACAATGAGCAGTTCTTC. The chain links TRBV6-6 to TRBJ2-3, with 8 positions matching TRBD2. The J call is doubtful: the DNA matches TRBJ2-1 better. This CDR3 contains 16 residues. Germline assignment: CDR1 MNHNY and CDR2 SVGAGI (reference sequence).

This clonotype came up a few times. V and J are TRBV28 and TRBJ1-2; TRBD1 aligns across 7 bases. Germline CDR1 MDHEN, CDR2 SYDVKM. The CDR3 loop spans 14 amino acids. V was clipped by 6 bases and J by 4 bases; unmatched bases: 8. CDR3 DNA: TGTGCCAGCAGACCAGACAGGGTAGGCTATGGCTACACCTTC. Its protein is CASRPDRVGYGYTF.

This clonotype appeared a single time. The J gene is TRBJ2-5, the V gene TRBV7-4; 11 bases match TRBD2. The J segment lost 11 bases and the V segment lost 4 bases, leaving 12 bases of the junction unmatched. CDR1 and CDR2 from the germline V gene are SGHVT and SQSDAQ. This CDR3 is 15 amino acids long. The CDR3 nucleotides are TGTGCCAGCAGCTCGACTAGCGGGGTATTGGGTGAGCAGTACTTC. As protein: CASSSTSGVLGEQYF.

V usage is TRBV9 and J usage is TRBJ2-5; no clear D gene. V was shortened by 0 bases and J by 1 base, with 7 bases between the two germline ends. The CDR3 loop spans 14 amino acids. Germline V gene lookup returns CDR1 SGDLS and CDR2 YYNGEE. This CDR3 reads CASSVAPAQETQYF. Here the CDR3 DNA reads TGTGCCAGCAGCGTAGCACCAGCCCAAGAGACCCAGTACTTC.

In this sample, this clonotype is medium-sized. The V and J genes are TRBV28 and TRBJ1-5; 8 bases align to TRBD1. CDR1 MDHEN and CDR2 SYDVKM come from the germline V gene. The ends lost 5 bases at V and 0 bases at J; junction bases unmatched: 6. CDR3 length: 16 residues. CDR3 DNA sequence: TGTGCCAGCAGTGACCGGACAGGGATTAGCAATCAGCCCCAGCATTTT. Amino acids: CASSDRTGISNQPQHF.

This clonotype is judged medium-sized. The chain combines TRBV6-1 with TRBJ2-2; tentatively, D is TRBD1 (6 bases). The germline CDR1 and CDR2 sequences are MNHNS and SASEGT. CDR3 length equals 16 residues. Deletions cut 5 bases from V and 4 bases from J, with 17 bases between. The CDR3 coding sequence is TGTGCCAGCAGTTCCTCTTTCAGGGGTCTCACCGGGGAGCTGTTTTTT. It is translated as CASSSSFRGLTGELFF.

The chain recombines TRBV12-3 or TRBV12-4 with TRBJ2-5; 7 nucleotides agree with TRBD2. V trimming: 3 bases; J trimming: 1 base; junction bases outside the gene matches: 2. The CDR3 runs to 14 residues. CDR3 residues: CASSFWGGQETQYF. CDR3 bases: TGTGCCAGCAGTTTTTGGGGGGGCCAAGAGACCCAGTACTTC.

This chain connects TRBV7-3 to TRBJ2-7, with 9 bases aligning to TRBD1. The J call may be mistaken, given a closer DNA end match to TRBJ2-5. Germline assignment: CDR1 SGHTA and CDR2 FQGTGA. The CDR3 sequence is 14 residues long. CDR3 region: CASSLQGAGETQYF. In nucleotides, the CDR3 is TGTGCCAGCAGCCTACAGGGGGCTGGGGAGACCCAGTACTTC.

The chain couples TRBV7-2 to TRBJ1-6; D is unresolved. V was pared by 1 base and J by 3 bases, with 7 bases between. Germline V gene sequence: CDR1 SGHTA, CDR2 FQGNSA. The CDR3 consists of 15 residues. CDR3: CASSLGESYNSPLHF. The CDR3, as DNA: TGTGCCAGCAGCTTAGGGGAAAGCTATAATTCACCCCTCCACTTT.